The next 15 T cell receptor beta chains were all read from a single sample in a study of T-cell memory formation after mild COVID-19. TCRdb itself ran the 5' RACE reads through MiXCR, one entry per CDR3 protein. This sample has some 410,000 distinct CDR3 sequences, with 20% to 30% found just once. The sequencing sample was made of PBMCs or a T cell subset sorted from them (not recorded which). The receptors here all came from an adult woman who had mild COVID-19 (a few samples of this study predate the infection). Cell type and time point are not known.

CDR3 in DNA: TGTGCCAGCAGCCCGGGACGGGGGATCACAGATACGCAGTATTTT. Translating gives CASSPGRGITDTQYF. The rearrangement uses TRBV7-2 and TRBJ2-3, with a weak D call TRBD2 (6 bases). The CDR3 covers 15 residues. CDR1 is SGHTA, CDR2 FQGNSA, per germline. The V gene lost 5 bases and the J gene lost 2 bases, with 14 bases spanning the gap.

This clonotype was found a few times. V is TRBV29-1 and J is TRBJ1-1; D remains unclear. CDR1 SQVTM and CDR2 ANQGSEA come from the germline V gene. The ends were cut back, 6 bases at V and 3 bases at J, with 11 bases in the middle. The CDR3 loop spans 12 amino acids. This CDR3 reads CSVEDSYTEAFF. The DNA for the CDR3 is TGCAGCGTCGAGGACTCCTACACTGAAGCTTTCTTT.

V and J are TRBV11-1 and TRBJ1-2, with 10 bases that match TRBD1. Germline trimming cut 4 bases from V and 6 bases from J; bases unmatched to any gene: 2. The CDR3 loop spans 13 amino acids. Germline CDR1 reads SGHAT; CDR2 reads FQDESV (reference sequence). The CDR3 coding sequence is TGTGCCAGCAGCTACGGGACAGGGGATGGCTACACCTTC. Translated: CASSYGTGDGYTF.

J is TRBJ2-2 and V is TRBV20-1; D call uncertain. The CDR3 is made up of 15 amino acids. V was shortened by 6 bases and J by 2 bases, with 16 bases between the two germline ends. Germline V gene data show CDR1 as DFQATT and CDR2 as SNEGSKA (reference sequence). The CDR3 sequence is CSAVPSRRNTGELFF. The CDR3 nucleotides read TGCAGTGCAGTCCCGTCCAGGAGAAACACCGGGGAGCTGTTTTTT.

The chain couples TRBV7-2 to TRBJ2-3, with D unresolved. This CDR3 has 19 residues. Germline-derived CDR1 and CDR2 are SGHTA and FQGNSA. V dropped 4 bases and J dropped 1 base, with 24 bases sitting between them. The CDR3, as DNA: TGTGCCAGCAGCTCAAGAAGCTCCTACGCTCTCTCCGGCACAGATACGCAGTATTTT. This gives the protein CASSSRSSYALSGTDTQYF.

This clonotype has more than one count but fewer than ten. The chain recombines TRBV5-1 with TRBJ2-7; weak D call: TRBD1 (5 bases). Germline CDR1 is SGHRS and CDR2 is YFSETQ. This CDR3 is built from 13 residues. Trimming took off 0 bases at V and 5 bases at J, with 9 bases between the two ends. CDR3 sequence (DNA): TGCGCCAGCAGCTTGGCGCAGGGCCACGAGCAGTACTTC. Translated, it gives CASSLAQGHEQYF.

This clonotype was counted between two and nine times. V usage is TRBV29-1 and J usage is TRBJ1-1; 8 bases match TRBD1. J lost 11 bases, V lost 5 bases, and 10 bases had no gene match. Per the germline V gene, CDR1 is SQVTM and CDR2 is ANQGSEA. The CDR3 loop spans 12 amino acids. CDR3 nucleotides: TGCAGCGTTCGGGGTCAGGGGGCGGACGCTTTCTTT. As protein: CSVRGQGADAFF.

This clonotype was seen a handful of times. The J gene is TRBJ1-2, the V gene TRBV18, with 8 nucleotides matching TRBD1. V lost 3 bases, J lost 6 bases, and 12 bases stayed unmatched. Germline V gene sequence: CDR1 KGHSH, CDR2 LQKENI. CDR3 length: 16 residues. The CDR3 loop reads CASSPNTGTGGHGYTF. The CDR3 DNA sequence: TGTGCCAGCTCACCGAACACCGGGACAGGAGGACATGGCTACACCTTC.

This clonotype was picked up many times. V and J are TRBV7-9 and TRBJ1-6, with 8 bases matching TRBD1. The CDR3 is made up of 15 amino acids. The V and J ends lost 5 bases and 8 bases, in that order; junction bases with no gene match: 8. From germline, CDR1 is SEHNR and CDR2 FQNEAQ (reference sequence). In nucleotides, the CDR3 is TGTGCCAGCAGCCGTGACGACAGGGGACATTCACCCCTCCACTTT. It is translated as CASSRDDRGHSPLHF.

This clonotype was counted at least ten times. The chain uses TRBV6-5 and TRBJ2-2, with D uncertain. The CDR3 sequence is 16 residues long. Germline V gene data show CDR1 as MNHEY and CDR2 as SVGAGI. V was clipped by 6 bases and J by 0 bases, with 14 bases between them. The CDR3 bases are TGTGCCAGCAGCCTAGACGGTCCTACGAACACCGGGGAGCTGTTTTTT. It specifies CASSLDGPTNTGELFF.

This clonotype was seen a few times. The CDR3 nucleotides are TGCGCCAGCAGCTTGGCCCCAGTAAATCCGGGGGAGGATGAGCAGTTCTTC. This sequence encodes CASSLAPVNPGEDEQFF. J is TRBJ2-1 and V is TRBV5-1, with D perhaps matching TRBD2 (6 bases). The CDR3 loop spans 17 amino acids. Between the trimmed V and J ends, which lost 0 bases and 8 bases, there was a span of 21 bases. Per germline, CDR1 SGHRS and CDR2 YFSETQ.

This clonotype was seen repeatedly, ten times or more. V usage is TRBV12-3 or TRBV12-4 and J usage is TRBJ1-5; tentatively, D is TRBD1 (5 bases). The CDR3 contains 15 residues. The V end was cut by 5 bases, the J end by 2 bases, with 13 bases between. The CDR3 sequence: CASSAQGIGNQPQHF. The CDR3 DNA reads TGTGCCAGCAGTGCCCAGGGTATTGGCAATCAGCCCCAGCATTTT.

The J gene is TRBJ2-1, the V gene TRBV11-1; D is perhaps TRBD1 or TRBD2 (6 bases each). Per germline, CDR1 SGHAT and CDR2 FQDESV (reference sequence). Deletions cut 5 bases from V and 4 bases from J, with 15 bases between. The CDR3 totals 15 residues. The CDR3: CASSTLRGAYNEQFF. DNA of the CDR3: TGTGCCAGCAGCACACTGAGGGGGGCGTACAATGAGCAGTTCTTC.

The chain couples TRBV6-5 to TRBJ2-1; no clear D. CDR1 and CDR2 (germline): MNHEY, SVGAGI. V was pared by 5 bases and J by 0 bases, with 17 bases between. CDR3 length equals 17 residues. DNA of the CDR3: TGTGCCAGCAGTCCGAATGGGTGGCGGAGCTCCTACAATGAGCAGTTCTTC. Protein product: CASSPNGWRSSYNEQFF.

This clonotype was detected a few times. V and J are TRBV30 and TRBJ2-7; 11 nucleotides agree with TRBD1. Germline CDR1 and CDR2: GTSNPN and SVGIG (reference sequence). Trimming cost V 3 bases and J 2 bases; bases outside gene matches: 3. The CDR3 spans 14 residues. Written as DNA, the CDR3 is TGTGCCTGGAGCACGGGACAGGGGGCCTACGAGCAGTACTTC. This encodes CAWSTGQGAYEQYF.